One sample yielded the 20 T cell receptor beta chains listed below, sequenced in a study of cytomegalovirus exposure and HLA in healthy donors. With 60 Vbeta and 13 Jbeta primers, the PCR was carried out. The protocol was immunoSEQ multiplex PCR, while the TCRdb copy is restricted to in-frame clones and leaves out a portion. In all, the sample yields approximately 120,000 clones. Material for sequencing was PBMCs. The receptors stem from a man younger than 30 in good health and CMV-seronegative.

The V and J genes are TRBV28 and TRBJ2-7; 11 positions match TRBD1. Germline V gene lookup returns CDR1 MDHEN and CDR2 SYDVKM. CDR3 length: 14 residues. V gave up 6 bases and J gave up 0 bases; unmatched junction bases: 1. The CDR3 region is CASRGTGGSYEQYF. Here the CDR3 DNA reads TGTGCCAGCAGAGGGACAGGGGGCTCCTACGAGCAGTACTTC. Combining the CDR3 with reference TRBV28 and TRBJ2-7 gives the whole variable domain DVKVTQSSRYLVKRTGEKVFLECVQDMDHENMFWYRQDPGLGLRLIYFSYDVKMKEKGDIPEGYSVSREKKERFSLILESASTNQTSMYLCASRGTGGSYEQYFGPGTRLTVT.

This chain links TRBV7-8 with TRBJ2-1; the match to TRBD2 covers 9 bases. After removal of 2 bases from V and 1 base from J, the junction contained 6 bases not matched to a gene. CDR3 length equals 17 residues. Germline CDR1 reads SGHVS; CDR2 reads FQNEAQ. CDR3 sequence: CASSLWLAGASYNEQFF. In nucleotides, the CDR3 is TGTGCCAGCAGCTTATGGTTAGCGGGAGCGTCCTACAATGAGCAGTTCTTC.

V usage is TRBV6-1 and J usage is TRBJ1-2; D gene uncertain. The CDR3 spans 15 residues. Germline V gene lookup returns CDR1 MNHNS and CDR2 SASEGT. V was clipped by 5 bases and J by 1 base, with 14 bases between them. DNA of the CDR3: TGTGCCAGCAGTCTACTGAGGGCAAATAACTATGGCTACACCTTC. This sequence encodes CASSLLRANNYGYTF.

Remarks on this clone: The same CDR3 can be traced to other DNA sequences in this sample. The chain's CDR3 is CASSPIEREDYEQFF. For the CDR3, the DNA is TGTGCCAGCTCACCAATCGAGCGGGAGGACTATGAGCAGTTCTTC. V and J are TRBV18 and TRBJ2-1; 9 bases align to TRBD2. This CDR3 comprises 15 residues. The V and J ends lost 2 bases and 8 bases, in that order; junction bases with no gene match: 7. CDR1 KGHSH and CDR2 LQKENI come from the germline V gene.

V and J are TRBV5-1 and TRBJ2-7; TRBD1 aligns across 9 bases. V gave up 4 bases and J gave up 2 bases; unmatched junction bases: 7. There are 15 residues in the CDR3. Per germline, CDR1 SGHRS and CDR2 YFSETQ. CDR3 in amino acids: CASSDGTGIAYEQYF. CDR3 nucleotide sequence: TGCGCCAGCAGCGATGGGACAGGGATTGCCTACGAGCAGTACTTC.

The chain employs TRBV5-1 and TRBJ2-5, with 8 bases lining up with TRBD2. The CDR3 sequence is 19 residues long. Germline CDR1 and CDR2: SGHRS and YFSETQ. Trimming at V came to 0 bases and at J to 1 base, leaving 14 bases not matched to a gene. CDR3 sequence: CASSLDPMGLVRGQETQYF. The CDR3 DNA is TGCGCCAGCAGCTTGGATCCTATGGGACTAGTCCGAGGCCAAGAGACCCAGTACTTC.

V usage is TRBV28 and J usage is TRBJ1-2; 12 bases align to TRBD1. The CDR3 runs 14 residues. V shed 8 bases and J 8 bases; nucleotides not matched to a gene: 9. Germline CDR1 is MDHEN and CDR2 is SYDVKM. CDR3 sequence (DNA): TGTGCCAGCGTAACCGGGACAGGGGGCATGGGCTACACCTTC. As protein: CASVTGTGGMGYTF.

The chain links TRBV7-9 to TRBJ2-7, with a tentative D call TRBD1 (5 bases). This CDR3 comprises 15 residues. Trimming cost V 6 bases and J 1 base, with 16 bases left between them. From germline, CDR1 is SEHNR and CDR2 FQNEAQ (reference sequence). The CDR3 sequence is CASSPKLRVSYEQYF. The CDR3 coding sequence is TGTGCCAGCAGTCCGAAACTCAGGGTTTCCTACGAGCAGTACTTC. The full variable domain, completed using reference TRBV7-9 and TRBJ2-7, is DTGVSQNPRHKITKRGQNVTFRCDPISEHNRLYWYRQTLGQGPEFLTYFQNEAQLEKSRLLSDRFSAERPKGSFSTLEIQRTEQGDSAMYLCASSPKLRVSYEQYFGPGTRLTVT.

The V call is TRBV7-3, the J call TRBJ1-6; D may be TRBD1 (6 bases). Trimming took 2 bases from V and 7 from J, leaving 12 bases between them. The CDR3 length is 15 residues. The germline V gene has CDR1 SGHTA and CDR2 FQGTGA. The chain's CDR3 is CASSLSDRMNSPLHF. The CDR3 DNA sequence: TGTGCCAGCAGCTTATCCGACAGGATGAATTCACCCCTCCACTTT. The full variable domain, its missing parts supplied by reference TRBV7-3 and TRBJ1-6, is GAGVSQTPSNKVTEKGKYVELRCDPISGHTALYWYRQSLGQGPEFLIYFQGTGAADDSGLPNDRFFAVRPEGSVSTLKIQRTERGDSAVYLCASSLSDRMNSPLHFGNGTRLTVT.

This chain uses TRBV7-9 with TRBJ1-2; D remains ambiguous. Germline V lookup: CDR1 SEHNR, CDR2 FQNEAQ (reference sequence). The CDR3 loop spans 15 amino acids. V was pared by 6 bases and J by 2 bases, with 16 bases between. DNA of the CDR3: TGTGCCAGCAGTCCCCCGGGGTCTCCGAACTATGGCTACACCTTC. Protein: CASSPPGSPNYGYTF.

V is TRBV18 and J is TRBJ2-1; 8 bases fit TRBD1. V was pared by 2 bases and J by 0 bases, with 9 bases of the junction left unmatched. Per the germline V gene, CDR1 is KGHSH and CDR2 is LQKENI. The CDR3 sequence is 18 residues long. CDR3 DNA sequence: TGTGCCAGCTCACCAAGGAATACAGGGGGTAGCTCCTACAATGAGCAGTTCTTC. It is translated as CASSPRNTGGSSYNEQFF.

The rearrangement links TRBV28 to TRBJ2-7; 9 nucleotides match TRBD2. The CDR3 totals 14 residues. J lost 4 bases, V lost 7 bases, and 8 bases had no gene match. From germline, CDR1 is MDHEN and CDR2 SYDVKM. This CDR3 is CASTISGSGYEQYF. CDR3 sequence (DNA): TGTGCCAGCACAATTAGCGGGAGTGGGTACGAGCAGTACTTC. The complete variable domain, with remaining parts taken from reference TRBV28 and TRBJ2-7, reads DVKVTQSSRYLVKRTGEKVFLECVQDMDHENMFWYRQDPGLGLRLIYFSYDVKMKEKGDIPEGYSVSREKKERFSLILESASTNQTSMYLCASTISGSGYEQYFGPGTRLTVT.

V usage is TRBV10-3 and J usage is TRBJ2-1; D is possibly TRBD1 (5 bases). The V end was cut by 6 bases, the J end by 8 bases, with 20 bases between. The germline gives CDR1 ENHRY, CDR2 SYGVKD. This CDR3 is 15 amino acids long. CDR3 sequence reads: CAIRPFGAGSDEQFF. As DNA, the CDR3 is TGTGCCATCAGGCCCTTTGGGGCAGGGTCCGATGAGCAGTTCTTC.

The rearrangement uses TRBV9 and TRBJ2-3, with 12 bases lining up with TRBD2. This CDR3 has 16 residues. Germline values: CDR1 SGDLS, CDR2 YYNGEE. The J segment lost 6 bases and the V segment lost 0 bases, leaving 5 bases of the junction unmatched. The CDR3 DNA sequence: TGTGCCAGCAGCGTAGGGGGACTAGCGGGCGTCGATACGCAGTATTTT. Amino acids: CASSVGGLAGVDTQYF.

This chain connects TRBV5-1 to TRBJ2-5, with D possibly TRBD1 on 5 matching bases. Between the trimmed V and J ends, which lost 3 bases and 5 bases, there was a span of 14 bases. Germline V gene sequence: CDR1 SGHRS, CDR2 YFSETQ. The CDR3 covers 14 residues. The CDR3 nucleotides read TGCGCCAGCAGCTCTAGGACAAGCCAGGAGACCCAGTACTTC. It encodes CASSSRTSQETQYF.

This chain connects TRBV6-4 to TRBJ2-1, with D tentatively TRBD2 (6 bases). The ends were cut back, 8 bases at V and 9 bases at J, with 20 bases in the middle. Germline loops: CDR1 MRHNA, CDR2 SNTAGT. The CDR3 is 14 residues long. Written as DNA, the CDR3 is TGTGCCAGCCGGGACTTCGCGCTAGTAGGTGAGCAGTTCTTC. It yields the protein CASRDFALVGEQFF.

The chain links TRBV19 to TRBJ2-3, with TRBD2 matching over 10 bases. The CDR3 is 16 amino acids. Trimming took 3 bases from V and 2 from J; bases not matched to a gene: 5. Germline CDR1 and CDR2: LNHDA and SQIVND (reference sequence). CDR3 in DNA: TGTGCCAGTAGTATGCTAGCGGGGGCGAACACAGATACGCAGTATTTT. Translated, it gives CASSMLAGANTDTQYF.

The chain has TRBV6-5 and TRBJ1-3; D may be TRBD1 (5 bases). Germline CDR1 is MNHEY and CDR2 is SVGAGI. CDR3 length: 15 amino acids. V was shortened by 2 bases and J by 4 bases, with 12 bases between the two germline ends. CDR3 DNA sequence: TGTGCCAGCAGTTACGGGTCAGGGTACGGAAACACCATATATTTT. It translates to CASSYGSGYGNTIYF.

The V gene is TRBV19, the J gene TRBJ1-6; 7 bases are a match to TRBD1. Germline trimming cut 3 bases from V and 6 bases from J; bases unmatched to any gene: 5. The CDR3 has 15 residues. CDR1 is LNHDA and CDR2 is SQIVND in the germline V gene (reference sequence). This CDR3 is CASSIDRVRNSPLHF. The CDR3 bases are TGTGCCAGTAGTATCGACAGGGTGCGTAATTCACCCCTCCACTTT.

The rearrangement uses TRBV29-1 and TRBJ2-7; TRBD2 might be the D (5 bases). Trimming took 6 bases from V and 5 from J, leaving 20 bases between them. The germline V gene encodes CDR1 SQVTM and CDR2 ANQGSEA. There are 14 residues in the CDR3. The CDR3 DNA reads TGCAGCGTCGTCGGATGGTTGGGAGCGGACGAGCAGTACTTC. Translation gives CSVVGWLGADEQYF.